The present entry profiles one T cell receptor beta chain with its context. The antigen is unknown. Template material for TCR beta VDJ and CDR3 profiling consisted of genomic DNA. TCRdb re-called the reads with MiXCR, one entry per CDR3 protein. The sample carries some 200,000 distinct CDR3 sequences, 55% to 65% recorded once. The CDR3 covers 12 residues. Germline assignment: CDR1 SGHTA and CDR2 FQGTGA. The V end was cut by 8 bases, the J end by 3 bases, with 10 bases between. Patients included in sequencing had previously demonstrated CD8+CD57+ cell expansion by flow cytometry. The diagnosis in all patients was severe acquired aplastic anemia. The blood sampling took place in patients who had so far received no therapy. This sample was included in a study of CD8+CD57+ T cells in acquired aplastic anemia. Study-wide background: Sorted CD4+ and CD8+ cells gave a mean 3.2 ug DNA, range roughly 0.18 to 27.4 ug. Findings of the study overall: Some 30 was the count of CD8+ CDR3 sequences that patients shared with controls.

The rearrangement joins TRBV7-3 to TRBJ1-2; D unresolved. Specimen: sorted CD4+, CD8+, or CD8+CD57+ T cells (not recorded which) from PBMCs. The sequence derives from a human donor with aplastic anemia. DNA of the CDR3: TGTGCCAGCGTTCCTGCAGACTATGGCTACACCTTC. Protein: CASVPADYGYTF.